These T cell receptor beta chains were read from a single sample in a study of shared clonotypes between healthy human individuals. TCRdb's table, derived via immunoSEQ multiplex PCR, lists solely in-frame clones and lacks some. Altogether hundreds of thousands of clones are present, roughly 96% being singletons, with the ten largest covering around 0.1%. Material for sequencing was naive CD8+ T cells sorted from blood. The receptors originated from a woman aged 30 to 39 in good health. CDR3s include the opening cysteine and the closing phenylalanine or tryptophan. Fields, in order: D gene, J gene, clone size, V gene, CDR3 DNA, CDR3 protein. The D gene is left open where the match is weak. Where a row states a size, it is once, few, many or the class of an expanded clone; other rows omit it.

D: -; J: TRBJ2-2; size: once; V: TRBV9; DNA: TGTGCCAGCAGCGTAGTGGCGGGGTCCACCGGGGAGCTGTTTTTT; CDR3: CASSVVAGSTGELFF
D: -; J: TRBJ2-1; size: -; V: TRBV5-4; DNA: TGTGCCAGCAGCATAAGGGTCCACCCGGTCAATGAGCAGTTCTTC; CDR3: CASSIRVHPVNEQFF
D: -; J: TRBJ2-7; size: -; V: TRBV28; DNA: TGTGCCAGCACCCCCCTAACTTCCTACGAGCAGTACTTC; CDR3: CASTPLTSYEQYF
D: -; J: TRBJ1-4; size: -; V: TRBV28; DNA: TGTGCCAGCAGTTCCAGGGAGACGGGATTAAATGAAAAACTGTTTTTT; CDR3: CASSSRETGLNEKLFF
D: TRBD1; J: TRBJ1-5; size: -; V: TRBV19; DNA: TGTGCCAGTAGTATGGGACAGGGAAGCAATCAGCCCCAGCATTTT; CDR3: CASSMGQGSNQPQHF
D: TRBD2; J: TRBJ2-7; size: -; V: TRBV27; DNA: TGTGCCAGCGGGGAGGGTAGAGGCTACGAGCAGTACTTC; CDR3: CASGEGRGYEQYF
D: TRBD1; J: TRBJ1-2; size: -; V: TRBV27; DNA: TGTGCCAGCAGTTTATCGATAGGGGGCGGTAACTATGGCTACACCTTC; CDR3: CASSLSIGGGNYGYTF
D: -; J: TRBJ1-1; size: -; V: TRBV10-3; DNA: TGTGCCATCCGGGGCGGGAACACTGAAGCTTTCTTT; CDR3: CAIRGGNTEAFF
D: TRBD2; J: TRBJ2-7; size: -; V: TRBV11-2; DNA: TGTGCCAGCAGCTTATTGCTAGCGGGAGACGAGCAGTACTTC; CDR3: CASSLLLAGDEQYF
D: -; J: TRBJ2-1; size: -; V: TRBV21-1; DNA: TGTGCCAGCAGCGACGACGTAACGCAAGAGCAGTTCTTC; CDR3: CASSDDVTQEQFF
D: TRBD2; J: TRBJ2-1; size: -; V: TRBV5-6; DNA: TGTGCCAGCAGCGGAAGACTAGCGGAGCAGTTCTTC; CDR3: CASSGRLAEQFF
D: -; J: TRBJ1-4; size: -; V: TRBV29-1; DNA: TGCAGCGCCCGGGACACTTATAATGAAAAACTGTTTTTT; CDR3: CSARDTYNEKLFF
D: TRBD2; J: TRBJ2-1; size: -; V: TRBV27; DNA: TGTGCCAGCAGTTCCGGGACTAGCGGATTCAATGAGCAGTTCTTC; CDR3: CASSSGTSGFNEQFF
D: -; J: TRBJ2-7; size: -; V: TRBV11-2; DNA: TGTGCCAGCAGCCCTTATACCCCAACCCCCTACGAGCAGTACTTC; CDR3: CASSPYTPTPYEQYF
D: TRBD1; J: TRBJ1-1; size: -; V: TRBV5-6; DNA: TGTGCCAGCAGCTTCCACCCGGGACAGCGGAACACTGAAGCTTTCTTT; CDR3: CASSFHPGQRNTEAFF
D: -; J: TRBJ1-1; size: -; V: TRBV11-2; DNA: TGTGCCAGCAGCTTAGTGACAGTGAACACTGAAGCTTTCTTT; CDR3: CASSLVTVNTEAFF
D: TRBD1; J: TRBJ1-5; size: once; V: TRBV6-5; DNA: TGTGCCAGTAACAGGGGTGGGCAGCCCCAGCATTTT; CDR3: CASNRGGQPQHF
D: -; J: TRBJ1-1; size: -; V: TRBV15; DNA: TGTGCCACCAGCAGAGATCGGCGGATGAACACTGAAGCTTTCTTT; CDR3: CATSRDRRMNTEAFF
D: TRBD1; J: TRBJ2-5; size: -; V: TRBV7-8; DNA: TGTGCCAGCAGCTCCAGACAGGGGAATCAAGAGACCCAGTACTTC; CDR3: CASSSRQGNQETQYF
D: -; J: TRBJ2-3; size: -; V: TRBV19; DNA: TGTGCCAGTAGCAGAACTCAATTAGGCGATACGCAGTATTTT; CDR3: CASSRTQLGDTQYF
D: -; J: TRBJ2-7; size: -; V: TRBV5-6; DNA: TGTGCCAGCAGCCTGAGGCTGAACTACGAGCAGTACTTC; CDR3: CASSLRLNYEQYF
D: -; J: TRBJ2-7; size: -; V: TRBV14; DNA: TGTGCCAGCAGCCAACCCCCGGCGGCCTACGAGCAGTACTTC; CDR3: CASSQPPAAYEQYF
D: -; J: TRBJ1-3; size: -; V: TRBV15; DNA: TGTGCCACCAGCAACCCGGGAGGAAACACCATATATTTT; CDR3: CATSNPGGNTIYF
D: -; J: TRBJ1-5; size: -; V: TRBV9; DNA: TGTGCCAGCAGCGGAAGGGGGGGACCCCAGCATTTT; CDR3: CASSGRGGPQHF
D: TRBD2; J: TRBJ2-1; size: -; V: TRBV6-6; DNA: TGTGCCAGCAGTGCCACCGGGACTAGCTTGGACAATGAGCAGTTCTTC; CDR3: CASSATGTSLDNEQFF
D: TRBD1; J: TRBJ2-1; size: -; V: TRBV7-9; DNA: TGTGCCAGCAGCTCCCGGACAGGGGGAGGCTACAATGAGCAGTTCTTC; CDR3: CASSSRTGGGYNEQFF
D: TRBD2; J: TRBJ2-2; size: -; V: TRBV15; DNA: TGTGCCACCAGCAGTGAATTAGCGGGAAACACCGGGGAGCTGTTTTTT; CDR3: CATSSELAGNTGELFF
D: -; J: TRBJ2-7; size: -; V: TRBV11-2; DNA: TGTGCCAGCAGCCTAGGGGCGGGTTACGAGCAGTACTTC; CDR3: CASSLGAGYEQYF
D: -; J: TRBJ2-7; size: once; V: TRBV2; DNA: TGTGCCAGCAGAACGGACAGTTCCCCATCCTACGAGCAGTACTTC; CDR3: CASRTDSSPSYEQYF
D: -; J: TRBJ1-5; size: -; V: TRBV6-5; DNA: TGTGCCAGCAGTTACGAGGAGGGTCAGCCCCAGCATTTT; CDR3: CASSYEEGQPQHF
D: -; J: TRBJ2-6; size: -; V: TRBV13; DNA: TGTGCCAGCAGCTTAGCAATGGGGGCGAGCGCTAACTCTGGGGCCAACGTCCTGACTTTC; CDR3: CASSLAMGASANSGANVLTF
D: -; J: TRBJ2-7; size: -; V: TRBV7-9; DNA: TGTGCCAGCAGCTTAGCAGGGCCTCAGGACGAGCAGTACTTC; CDR3: CASSLAGPQDEQYF
D: -; J: TRBJ2-2; size: few; V: TRBV28; DNA: TGTGCCAGCAGTTTTGGAGTGGAGCTGTTTTTT; CDR3: CASSFGVELFF
D: TRBD1; J: TRBJ2-1; size: -; V: TRBV29-1; DNA: TGCAGCGTTGTGGGGACAGGGTTCCACAATGAGCAGTTCTTC; CDR3: CSVVGTGFHNEQFF
D: TRBD1; J: TRBJ2-7; size: -; V: TRBV6-5; DNA: TGTGCCAGCAGTTACCGTACAGGGGTCCAACCCTACGAGCAGTACTTC; CDR3: CASSYRTGVQPYEQYF
D: -; J: TRBJ1-1; size: -; V: TRBV13; DNA: TGTGCCAGCAGCTTACGGGGTCATGGTACTGAAGCTTTCTTT; CDR3: CASSLRGHGTEAFF